This entry is about one T cell receptor (beta chain). The length of the CDR3 is 13 residues. The V end was cut by 2 bases, the J end by 8 bases, with 10 bases between. This entry is derived from a study of blood T cell repertoires in COVID-19. Background on the study: There were acute and convalescent COVID-19 samples, and they came from the United States, Italy and Spain. Sources were T cells, B-cell-depleted T cells, or PBMCs; the material itself was cDNA or gDNA.

In the study's own analysis: Estimation of nucleated cell counts was performed using reference gene primer amplification. Data came from immunoSEQ multiplex PCR; TCRdb stores just in-frame clones and leaves some out. V, J and clone size were drawn from that table, and D and trimming were deduced from the DNA. The sample yields some 93,000 clones, around 75% seen once. This sequence was found in a human donor in a cohort sampled during active COVID-19. The rearrangement uses TRBV12-3 or TRBV12-4 and TRBJ2-1; D remains ambiguous. The sample taken for sequencing was peripheral blood. The CDR3 bases are TGTGCCAGCAGTTTATCCCCCTCGGATGAGCAGTTCTTC. Translating it yields CASSLSPSDEQFF.